This TCR beta chain is drawn from a study of blood T cell repertoires in COVID-19. Some clones are missing from TCRdb's copy, which holds only in-frame ones; the method was immunoSEQ multiplex PCR. The profile shows about 220,000 clones, roughly 87% of them singletons. Sequencing used peripheral blood. The source of this sequence is a man aged 35-49 years with active or convalescent COVID-19.

The CDR3 spells CASSLAASGPYEQYF. CDR3 nucleotides: TGTGCCAGCAGCTTAGCCGCTAGCGGCCCCTACGAGCAGTACTTC. The chain combines TRBV5-4 with TRBJ2-7, with 7 bases lining up with TRBD2. CDR1 SGHNT and CDR2 YYREEE come from the germline V gene (reference sequence). V lost 2 bases, J lost 2 bases, and 7 bases stayed unmatched. The CDR3 runs to 15 residues.